The 2 T cell receptor beta chains in this list originate from one sample, sequenced in a study of CD8 T cells in ankylosing spondylitis. Study-level results: Under 10 highly homologous variants formed a TCR beta motif that appeared characteristic of ankylosing spondylitis blood.

Which antigens these TCRs recognize remains unknown. TCRdb itself ran the 5' RACE reads through MiXCR, one entry per CDR3 protein. In the table there are 200,000 to 250,000 distinct CDR3 sequences, around 16% of which are singletons. The sample was blood, either unsorted or a sorted T cell fraction (not recorded which). The origin of the receptors is a male donor with ankylosing spondylitis.

The chain employs TRBV6-1 and TRBJ2-1, with D perhaps assigned TRBD1 or TRBD2 (5 bases each). The CDR3 runs to 15 residues. Germline CDR1 reads MNHNS; CDR2 reads SASEGT. Trimming pared 6 bases from V and 8 bases from J, leaving 20 bases between. The CDR3 sequence: CASRAVGDLMYEQFF. CDR3 DNA: TGTGCCAGCAGGGCTGTGGGGGATCTGATGTATGAGCAGTTCTTC.

This clonotype appeared a few times. The V and J genes are TRBV11-1 and TRBJ2-2; D unclear. Germline V CDR1 and CDR2: SGHAT, FQDESV (reference sequence). Trimming removed 5 bases at V and 4 bases at J, with 23 bases between. The CDR3 is made up of 18 amino acids. The CDR3 DNA sequence: TGTGCCAGCAGCCATACCCACGACCCCTACCCTAGCACCGGGGAGCTGTTTTTT. Encoded protein: CASSHTHDPYPSTGELFF.